This T cell receptor (beta chain) is from a study of CD8 T cells in Susac syndrome. Sequencing of TCR beta was carried out in blood CD8+ and CD4+ T cells. Random hexamers primed reverse transcription of 0.5 to 1 ug RNA. Amplification of TCR beta CDR3 by immunoSEQ multiplex PCR spanned 54 Vbeta and 13 Jbeta. TCRdb used MiXCR to reprocess the immunoSEQ multiplex PCR reads, holding one entry per CDR3 protein. The sample carries about 66,000 distinct CDR3 sequences, 94% recorded once. The germline gives CDR1 MGHDK, CDR2 SYGVNS. CDR3 length: 15 amino acids. V lost 1 base and J lost 3, with 13 bases in between.

This clonotype was obtained from a human donor with multiple sclerosis. Sequenced input: CD8+ T cells from PBMCs. The rearrangement uses TRBV25-1 and TRBJ2-7, with a possible D match to TRBD2 (5 bases). The CDR3: CASSESGSGIYEQYF. The CDR3 DNA follows: TGTGCCAGCAGTGAATCCGGGTCGGGAATCTACGAGCAGTACTTC.